Detailed here is one T cell receptor (beta chain). This entry comes from a study of blood T cell repertoires in COVID-19. With V trimmed by 4 bases and J by 6 bases, 7 bases remained unmatched. The CDR3 has 16 residues. Germline CDR1 and CDR2: LGHNT and FRNRAP. TCRdb's copy holds only in-frame clones and misses some; the assay was immunoSEQ multiplex PCR. Of around 150,000 clones in the sample, 80% were seen once. Sequences were obtained from PBMCs or T cells enriched from blood (not recorded which). The TCR originated in a woman aged 55-70 years who had recovered from COVID-19. The chain is built from TRBV12-5 and TRBJ1-5; 12 positions agree with TRBD1. CDR3 loop: CASGSWDRGLPQPQHF. CDR3 DNA: TGTGCTAGTGGTTCATGGGACAGGGGGCTTCCTCAGCCCCAGCATTTT.